A selection of T cell receptor beta chains follows, all from one sample in a study of T cells in Graves' hyperthyroidism and ophthalmopathy. TCRdb called the multiplex PCR reads again in MiXCR, with one record for every CDR3 protein. The sample contains roughly 38,000 distinct CDR3 sequences, approximately 50% of which appear only once. Material for sequencing was blood. The receptors here all came from a woman aged 45-65 years with Graves' hyperthyroidism that later progressed to Graves' ophthalmopathy. Each CDR3 is given with its conserved first and last residue. Fields, in order: CDR3 length, J gene, V gene, CDR3 protein.

len: 14
j_gene: TRBJ2-7
v_gene: TRBV29-1
CDR3aa: CSGRTSGSSYEQYF

len: 17
j_gene: TRBJ2-3
v_gene: TRBV5-4
CDR3aa: CASSLPRGAGALMGQYF

len: 15
j_gene: TRBJ2-1
v_gene: TRBV20-1
CDR3aa: CSARAGTSGGNEQFF

len: 12
j_gene: TRBJ2-5
v_gene: TRBV30
CDR3aa: CAWSVLGETQYF

len: 13
j_gene: TRBJ2-1
v_gene: TRBV2
CDR3aa: CASAIISYNEQFF

len: 12
j_gene: TRBJ2-1
v_gene: TRBV7-9
CDR3aa: CASSLGGTEQFF

len: 22
j_gene: TRBJ1-5
v_gene: TRBV19
CDR3aa: CASTNTPGPNEKLFFGSGTQHF

len: 14
j_gene: TRBJ2-5
v_gene: TRBV9
CDR3aa: CASRRTGGSQTQYF

len: 14
j_gene: TRBJ2-3
v_gene: TRBV10-3
CDR3aa: CAISKREGTDTQYF

len: 18
j_gene: TRBJ2-4
v_gene: TRBV7-9
CDR3aa: CASSLAGDPGPHRDIQYF

len: 14
j_gene: TRBJ2-5
v_gene: TRBV12-3/TRBV12-4
CDR3aa: CASSFNEGVETQYF

len: 13
j_gene: TRBJ1-1
v_gene: TRBV2
CDR3aa: CASSSPMDTEAFF

len: 13
j_gene: TRBJ2-2
v_gene: TRBV5-1
CDR3aa: CASTPLTTGELFF

len: 15
j_gene: TRBJ2-7
v_gene: TRBV15
CDR3aa: CATSRRGLAGYEQYF

len: 16
j_gene: TRBJ2-3
v_gene: TRBV11-2
CDR3aa: CASSLFSSGGTDTQYF

len: 16
j_gene: TRBJ2-1
v_gene: TRBV7-9
CDR3aa: CASSLLTSGAYNEQLF

len: 12
j_gene: TRBJ1-2
v_gene: TRBV12-3/TRBV12-4
CDR3aa: CASSLGQGGYTF

len: 15
j_gene: TRBJ1-3
v_gene: TRBV28
CDR3aa: CASSLSNPARNTIYF

len: 18
j_gene: TRBJ2-7
v_gene: TRBV20-1
CDR3aa: CSARVAGTGTGRSYEQYF

len: 18
j_gene: TRBJ2-1
v_gene: TRBV11-3
CDR3aa: CASSPGGTSGRPYNEQFF

len: 16
j_gene: TRBJ1-2
v_gene: TRBV25-1
CDR3aa: CASSEWVGGLRGGYTF

len: 16
j_gene: TRBJ2-7
v_gene: TRBV5-6
CDR3aa: CASSLWLAGGPYEQYF

len: 12
j_gene: TRBJ1-2
v_gene: TRBV29-1
CDR3aa: CSVVRSGDFYTF

len: 15
j_gene: TRBJ2-5
v_gene: TRBV5-6
CDR3aa: CASSWGQGVGETQYF

len: 10
j_gene: TRBJ2-1
v_gene: TRBV7-8
CDR3aa: CASSLAGQSF

len: 12
j_gene: TRBJ2-1
v_gene: TRBV7-2
CDR3aa: CASSLVETRGFF

len: 13
j_gene: TRBJ2-7
v_gene: TRBV2
CDR3aa: CASRWDLKGEQYF

len: 16
j_gene: TRBJ2-5
v_gene: TRBV6-7
CDR3aa: CASRGGRGRGPETQYF

len: 11
j_gene: TRBJ1-5
v_gene: TRBV19
CDR3aa: CASAASIPQHF

len: 13
j_gene: TRBJ2-3
v_gene: TRBV2
CDR3aa: CASSDFYADTQYF

len: 13
j_gene: TRBJ2-2
v_gene: TRBV12-3/TRBV12-4
CDR3aa: CASGTGFPGELFF

len: 14
j_gene: TRBJ1-3
v_gene: TRBV20-1
CDR3aa: CSAEWGGPGDTIYF

len: 14
j_gene: TRBJ2-1
v_gene: TRBV7-8
CDR3aa: CASATGQPDNEQFF

len: 15
j_gene: TRBJ2-2
v_gene: TRBV9
CDR3aa: CASSVGAGGIGELFF

len: 13
j_gene: TRBJ1-1
v_gene: TRBV12-3/TRBV12-4
CDR3aa: CASSDTRYTEAFF

len: 11
j_gene: TRBJ2-2
v_gene: TRBV9
CDR3aa: CASSDTGELFF

len: 14
j_gene: TRBJ2-4
v_gene: TRBV6-1
CDR3aa: CASSPLWEGNIQYF

len: 12
j_gene: TRBJ1-2
v_gene: TRBV29-1
CDR3aa: CSVSTGVTGYTF

len: 16
j_gene: TRBJ2-7
v_gene: TRBV30
CDR3aa: CAWSSTGRSSSYEQYF

len: 16
j_gene: TRBJ1-4
v_gene: TRBV6-2/TRBV6-3
CDR3aa: CASSLAGTGVREKLFF

len: 12
j_gene: TRBJ2-3
v_gene: TRBV24-1
CDR3aa: CASGPSTDTQYF

len: 16
j_gene: TRBJ1-2
v_gene: TRBV9
CDR3aa: CASSKRDTGTANGYTF

len: 13
j_gene: TRBJ1-2
v_gene: TRBV30
CDR3aa: CACPSRGNYGYTF

len: 15
j_gene: TRBJ1-2
v_gene: TRBV7-6
CDR3aa: CASSLEGQGAGGYTF

len: 17
j_gene: TRBJ2-1
v_gene: TRBV25-1
CDR3aa: CASCDLETSGRYNEQFF

len: 18
j_gene: TRBJ2-5
v_gene: TRBV7-2
CDR3aa: CASSLAASGIGSRETQYF

len: 17
j_gene: TRBJ1-5
v_gene: TRBV6-2/TRBV6-3
CDR3aa: CASISWGGRPSNQPQHF

len: 15
j_gene: TRBJ2-5
v_gene: TRBV10-3
CDR3aa: CAISESFSGGETQYF

len: 14
j_gene: TRBJ1-6
v_gene: TRBV11-1
CDR3aa: CASSVRGSNSPLHF

len: 14
j_gene: TRBJ2-3
v_gene: TRBV5-1
CDR3aa: CASSIRDTGETQYF

len: 15
j_gene: TRBJ1-4
v_gene: TRBV4-1
CDR3aa: CASSQLQGANEKLFF

len: 13
j_gene: TRBJ2-1
v_gene: TRBV5-5
CDR3aa: CASSLGTGNEQFF

len: 17
j_gene: TRBJ1-2
v_gene: TRBV6-5
CDR3aa: CASSHSRTGWGSYGHTF